The 29 T cell receptor beta chains below were found in one sample sequenced in a study of blood T cell repertoires in COVID-19. Assay used: immunoSEQ multiplex PCR; TCRdb lists only in-frame clones, some missing. Here the sample spans around 500,000 clones, 70% to 90% being singletons. Input material: PBMCs or T cells enriched from blood (not recorded which). The receptors were sampled from a woman aged 40 to 55 who had recovered from COVID-19.

The chain carries TRBV19 and TRBJ2-1; 13 nucleotides match TRBD2. The J segment lost 4 bases and the V segment lost 1 base, leaving 7 bases of the junction unmatched. This CDR3 contains 18 residues. Germline V gives CDR1 LNHDA, CDR2 SQIVND (reference sequence). The CDR3 reads CASSIVGGLAGPYNEQFF. In DNA form, the CDR3 reads TGTGCCAGTAGTATAGTTGGGGGACTAGCGGGACCGTACAATGAGCAGTTCTTC.

The chain combines TRBV6-5 with TRBJ1-2; D call uncertain. The length of the CDR3 is 14 residues. Germline V gene lookup returns CDR1 MNHEY and CDR2 SVGAGI. Between the trimmed V and J ends, which lost 9 bases and 4 bases, there was a span of 18 bases. The CDR3 is CASTIYGDPYGYTF. Here the CDR3 DNA reads TGTGCCAGTACAATCTACGGGGATCCCTATGGCTACACCTTC.

J is TRBJ1-5 and V is TRBV27, with D possibly matching TRBD1 (6 bases). Between the trimmed V and J ends, which lost 2 bases and 9 bases, there was a span of 14 bases. Germline assignment: CDR1 MNHEY and CDR2 SMNVEV (reference sequence). The CDR3 has 14 residues. The CDR3 nucleotides read TGTGCCAGCAGTTTAAACAGGGCCACCAGGCCCCAGCATTTT. Its translation is CASSLNRATRPQHF.

The chain combines TRBV7-6 with TRBJ2-1; a weak D match, TRBD2 (6 bases). With 1 base removed from V and 6 bases from J, the gap between germline ends came to 10 bases. The CDR3 has 14 amino acids. Germline assignment: CDR1 SGHVS and CDR2 FNYEAQ. This chain's CDR3 is CASSLGGRINEQFF. CDR3 sequence (DNA): TGTGCCAGCAGCTTAGGTGGGAGGATCAATGAGCAGTTCTTC.

This chain links TRBV6-2 or TRBV6-3 with TRBJ1-5; TRBD1 matches 7 bases. Germline CDR1 and CDR2: MNHEY and SVGEGT. V lost 1 base, J lost 3 bases, and 6 bases stayed unmatched. This CDR3 spans 16 amino acids. CDR3 nucleotide sequence: TGTGCCAGCAGTTACTACGCGACAGGGTCCAATCAGCCCCAGCATTTT. Translation gives CASSYYATGSNQPQHF.

The chain links TRBV18 to TRBJ1-2; D is undetermined. The CDR3 extends over 14 amino acids. CDR1 is KGHSH, CDR2 LQKENI, per germline. V shed 3 bases and J shed 8 bases, with 16 bases lying between them. In nucleotides, the CDR3 is TGTGCCAGCTCACCGGGAGGGTCGGATGGCGGCTACACCTTC. It encodes CASSPGGSDGGYTF. The full variable domain, rest sourced from reference TRBV18 and TRBJ1-2, is NAGVMQNPRHLVRRRGQEARLRCSPMKGHSHVYWYRQLPEEGLKFMVYLQKENIIDESGMPKERFSAEFPKEGPSILRIQQVVRGDSAAYFCASSPGGSDGGYTFGSGTRLTVV.

The chain has TRBV27 and TRBJ2-1; TRBD1 matches at 10 bases. The V gene end was trimmed by 4 bases and the J gene end by 4 bases; junction bases not matched to a gene: 4. The CDR3 is 15 amino acids. Germline V gene lookup returns CDR1 MNHEY and CDR2 SMNVEV (reference sequence). CDR3 region: CASSSGTGDYNEQFF. Here the CDR3 DNA reads TGTGCCAGCAGTTCCGGGACAGGGGATTACAATGAGCAGTTCTTC.

The chain employs TRBV6-1 and TRBJ2-5, with 10 bases aligning to TRBD1. Germline trimming cut 3 bases from V and 3 bases from J; bases unmatched to any gene: 4. The CDR3 has 15 amino acids. Germline V lookup: CDR1 MNHNS, CDR2 SASEGT. Here the CDR3 reads CASSDQTGGEETQYF. CDR3 nucleotide sequence: TGTGCCAGCAGTGACCAGACAGGGGGCGAAGAGACCCAGTACTTC.

The V gene is TRBV5-5, the J gene TRBJ1-1, with a weak D call TRBD1 (5 bases). Trimming removed 2 bases from V and 2 bases from J, with 13 bases in between. The CDR3 length is 15 residues. Germline CDR1 reads SGHKS; CDR2 reads YYEKEE (reference sequence). The CDR3 nucleotides are TGTGCCAGCAGCTTTCTGGCGGGGACTAACACTGAAGCTTTCTTT. Translated, it gives CASSFLAGTNTEAFF. Supplemented by reference TRBV5-5 and TRBJ1-1, the full variable domain reads DAGVTQSPTHLIKTRGQQVTLRCSPISGHKSVSWYQQVLGQGPQFIFQYYEKEERGRGNFPDRFSARQFPNYSSELNVNALLLGDSALYLCASSFLAGTNTEAFFGQGTRLTVV.

The rearrangement links TRBV7-6 to TRBJ2-1, with 9 bases matching TRBD2. Trimming removed 5 bases from V and 4 bases from J; junction bases left unmatched: 9. The CDR3 sequence is 16 residues long. Germline V gene sequence: CDR1 SGHVS, CDR2 FNYEAQ. The CDR3 nucleotides read TGTGCCAGCAGCCGAGCAGCGGGAGGTTCATACAATGAGCAGTTCTTC. This translates into CASSRAAGGSYNEQFF.

This clone was counted between two and nine times. The chain employs TRBV10-2 and TRBJ1-1; TRBD1 matches at 8 bases. V gave up 7 bases and J gave up 1 base; unmatched junction bases: 5. Germline-derived CDR1 and CDR2 are WSHSY and SAAADI. The CDR3 runs 14 residues. CDR3 residues: CASKMTGENTEAFF. In DNA, the CDR3 is TGCGCCAGCAAAATGACAGGGGAGAACACTGAAGCTTTCTTT.

This sequence joins TRBV25-1 and TRBJ1-2, with 7 bases fitting TRBD1. The V gene end was trimmed by 6 bases and the J gene end by 2 bases; junction bases not matched to a gene: 9. CDR1 is MGHDK, CDR2 SYGVNS, per germline. The CDR3 is 15 amino acids. The CDR3 region has the DNA TGTGCCAGCAGCGGGGGACAGATACTAAACTATGGCTACACCTTC. It is translated as CASSGGQILNYGYTF.

This rearrangement joins TRBV9 to TRBJ2-1; 10 bases are shared with TRBD2. CDR3 size: 17 residues. V was clipped by 1 base and J by 5 bases; unmatched bases: 9. Germline values: CDR1 SGDLS, CDR2 YYNGEE. CDR3 sequence reads: CASSVSASGRVNNEQFF. CDR3 nucleotides: TGTGCCAGCAGCGTAAGTGCCAGCGGGAGGGTCAACAATGAGCAGTTCTTC.

The gene calls are TRBV5-1 and TRBJ1-3; TRBD1 matches at 12 bases. This CDR3 comprises 17 residues. Germline-derived CDR1 and CDR2 are SGHRS and YFSETQ. Losses at the gene ends were 1 base for V and 4 bases for J; bases not matched to a gene: 6. CDR3 amino acids: CASSLYGTGGEGNTIYF. The CDR3 region has the DNA TGCGCCAGCAGCTTGTATGGGACAGGGGGCGAAGGAAACACCATATATTTT.

The rearrangement uses TRBV7-9 and TRBJ2-7, with unresolved D. The V end lost 1 base, the J end lost 3 bases, and 10 bases lay between the germline ends. CDR3 length: 14 amino acids. The germline CDR1 and CDR2 sequences are SEHNR and FQNEAQ (reference sequence). The CDR3 here is CASSLVPRNYEQYF. Written as DNA, the CDR3 is TGTGCCAGCAGCTTAGTCCCCAGGAACTACGAGCAGTACTTC.

J is TRBJ2-7 and V is TRBV5-6; 10 bases are shared with TRBD1. This CDR3 is 18 amino acids long. J gave up 7 bases and V 3 bases, and 19 bases lay outside the gene matches. CDR1 SGHDT and CDR2 YYEEEE come from the germline V gene. DNA for the CDR3: TGTGCCAGCAGCTGGGCTGGACAGGGGGGATCCTTGGGCTGGGAGCAGTACTTC. Translation: CASSWAGQGGSLGWEQYF.

This chain uses TRBV7-8 with TRBJ1-1, with 9 bases matching TRBD1. Germline V gene lookup returns CDR1 SGHVS and CDR2 FQNEAQ. J gave up 0 bases and V 0 bases, and 5 bases lay outside the gene matches. The CDR3 has 17 residues. The CDR3 loop reads CASSLAYRDRVNTEAFF. The CDR3 DNA is TGTGCCAGCAGCTTAGCGTACAGGGACAGGGTGAACACTGAAGCTTTCTTT.

The CDR3, as DNA: TGTGCCAGCAGTCCAGCGATGACAGCTATTCAAGAGACCCAGTACTTC. Its protein product is CASSPAMTAIQETQYF. The chain couples TRBV7-9 to TRBJ2-5; D perhaps matches TRBD1 (5 bases). V lost 6 bases and J lost 2, with 19 bases in between. CDR1 is SEHNR and CDR2 is FQNEAQ in the germline V gene (reference sequence). The CDR3 contains 16 residues.

This chain connects TRBV25-1 to TRBJ2-1, with D tentatively TRBD2 (6 bases). The CDR3 runs 13 residues. Trimming removed 2 bases at V and 6 bases at J, with 8 bases between. Germline lookup yields CDR1 MGHDK and CDR2 SYGVNS. CDR3 amino acids: CASSERRANEQFF. DNA of the CDR3: TGTGCCAGCAGTGAAAGGAGGGCCAATGAGCAGTTCTTC.

The chain carries TRBV30 and TRBJ1-1, with D possibly being TRBD1 (5 bases). V was trimmed by 8 bases and J by 1 base, leaving 17 bases between them. The CDR3 length is 14 residues. The V gene's germline CDR1 is GTSNPN and CDR2 SVGIG (reference sequence). For the CDR3, the DNA is TGTGCCCTTTGGAGGGAGGGGCCGAACACTGAAGCTTTCTTT. Residues: CALWREGPNTEAFF.

The chain uses TRBV13 and TRBJ2-3; no firm D call. The germline CDR1 and CDR2 sequences are PRHDT and FYEKMQ (reference sequence). This CDR3 has 14 residues. V lost 5 bases, J lost 0 bases, and 9 bases lay in between. The CDR3 region is CASSATVSTDTQYF. CDR3 DNA: TGTGCCAGCAGCGCGACTGTTAGCACAGATACGCAGTATTTT. The variable domain in full, with the rest retrieved from reference TRBV13 and TRBJ2-3, is AAGVIQSPRHLIKEKRETATLKCYPIPRHDTVYWYQQGPGQDPQFLISFYEKMQSDKGSIPDRFSAQQFSDYHSELNMSSLELGDSALYFCASSATVSTDTQYFGPGTRLTVL.

V is TRBV5-6 and J is TRBJ2-5; 10 positions match TRBD1. J gave up 5 bases and V 4 bases, and 8 bases lay outside the gene matches. Germline CDR1 and CDR2: SGHDT and YYEEEE. The CDR3 sequence is 15 residues long. This CDR3 is CASSRTGGSVETQYF. Here the CDR3 DNA reads TGTGCCAGCAGCAGGACAGGGGGATCGGTCGAGACCCAGTACTTC.

The J gene is TRBJ1-5, the V gene TRBV7-8; possible D gene TRBD1, 5 bases. This CDR3 has 15 amino acids. V lost 8 bases and J lost 7, with 21 bases in between. Germline V gene data show CDR1 as SGHVS and CDR2 as FQNEAQ. The CDR3 DNA reads as TGTGCCAGCGTTCCCGGTGCGGGGGTAGGGCAGCCCCAGCATTTT. This gives the protein CASVPGAGVGQPQHF.

The V call is TRBV19, the J call TRBJ2-7; TRBD1 matches at 7 bases. J was trimmed by 4 bases and V by 5 bases; bases with no gene match: 11. The germline V gene has CDR1 LNHDA and CDR2 SQIVND (reference sequence). The CDR3 contains 15 residues. The CDR3 DNA is TGTGCCAGTAGTCAGGGACCAGGGGGTTTGTACGAGCAGTACTTC. It is translated as CASSQGPGGLYEQYF.

The rearrangement uses TRBV5-4 and TRBJ2-7; D is uncertain. V lost 4 bases to trimming and J lost 3 bases, with 14 bases between them. This CDR3 comprises 14 residues. CDR1 is SGHNT, CDR2 YYREEE, per germline (reference sequence). The CDR3 reads CASSIQGRHYEQYF. DNA for the CDR3: TGTGCCAGCAGCATACAAGGCAGGCACTACGAGCAGTACTTC.

V usage is TRBV5-8 and J usage is TRBJ2-1; perhaps TRBD1 as D (6 bases). There are 15 residues in the CDR3. V was clipped by 6 bases and J by 0 bases, with 13 bases between them. Germline V gene lookup returns CDR1 SGHTS and CDR2 YDEGEE. CDR3 in DNA: TGTGCCAGCAATAGGGGGTCATTCTCCTACAATGAGCAGTTCTTC. Protein: CASNRGSFSYNEQFF.

This chain uses TRBV5-1 with TRBJ2-3; 7 positions match TRBD2. The CDR3 is made up of 15 amino acids. V lost 6 bases, J lost 0 bases, and 7 bases stayed unmatched. Germline assignment: CDR1 SGHRS and CDR2 YFSETQ. CDR3: CASKELAESTDTQYF. Written as DNA, the CDR3 is TGCGCCAGCAAGGAGCTAGCGGAAAGCACAGATACGCAGTATTTT.

This clone turned up a few times. The chain recombines TRBV4-3 with TRBJ2-1; 11 bases map to TRBD2. J lost 4 bases, V lost 0 bases, and 5 bases had no gene match. Germline V gene data show CDR1 as LGHNA and CDR2 as YSLEER. This CDR3 contains 17 residues. The CDR3 loop is CASSQDQLAGAYNEQFF. The CDR3 DNA is TGCGCCAGCAGCCAAGATCAACTAGCGGGGGCATACAATGAGCAGTTCTTC.

V usage is TRBV6-2 or TRBV6-3 and J usage is TRBJ2-5; possible D gene TRBD2, 5 bases. Trimming pared 4 bases from V and 6 bases from J, leaving 18 bases between. The germline gives CDR1 MNHEY, CDR2 SVGEGT. This CDR3 region has 15 residues. The CDR3 reads CASSLVYGNGKTQYF. Here the CDR3 DNA reads TGTGCCAGCAGTTTAGTTTACGGAAACGGGAAGACCCAGTACTTC.